A single sample gave rise to the 8 T cell receptor beta chains below, sequenced in a study of blood T cell repertoires in COVID-19. Generated by immunoSEQ multiplex PCR, the TCRdb table keeps only in-frame clones and is missing some. The profile covers tens of thousands of clones, with roughly 89% appearing a single time and about 26% taken by the ten largest. What was sequenced was peripheral blood. The receptors derive from a man over 45 with active or convalescent COVID-19.

The chain couples TRBV14 to TRBJ2-1; no reliable D call. Germline assignment: CDR1 SGHDN and CDR2 FVKESK. Between the trimmed V and J ends, which lost 2 bases and 9 bases, there was a span of 11 bases. The CDR3 is made up of 13 amino acids. Here the CDR3 reads CASSQPVPGEQFF. CDR3 nucleotides: TGTGCCAGCAGCCAACCTGTTCCGGGTGAGCAGTTCTTC.

CDR3 DNA sequence: TGTGCCAGCAGTTTATCCGGCAGGGTTGGTGGCTACACCTTC. This gives the protein CASSLSGRVGGYTF. The chain has TRBV28 and TRBJ1-2; tentative D call: TRBD1 (5 bases). The CDR3 covers 14 residues. Trimming stripped 1 base from V and 7 bases from J, with 13 bases between. In germline, CDR1 is MDHEN, CDR2 SYDVKM.

This clone was seen once. The rearrangement links TRBV24-1 to TRBJ2-7, with D possibly being TRBD2 (5 bases). Between the trimmed V and J ends, which lost 5 bases and 7 bases, there was a span of 14 bases. Germline assignment: CDR1 KGHDR and CDR2 SFDVKD. This CDR3 is 13 amino acids long. CDR3 loop: CATSGPPREEQYF. The CDR3 DNA is TGTGCCACCAGTGGGCCTCCGAGGGAAGAGCAGTACTTC.

The rearrangement links TRBV5-1 to TRBJ2-2, with D perhaps TRBD2 (6 bases). V was clipped by 5 bases and J by 2 bases, with 13 bases between them. The CDR3 has 15 residues. The germline V gene has CDR1 SGHRS and CDR2 YFSETQ. Here the CDR3 reads CASRTGTPNTGELFF. The CDR3, as DNA: TGCGCCAGCAGAACCGGGACTCCAAACACCGGGGAGCTGTTTTTT.

The sample holds a few counts of this clone. The gene calls are TRBV5-1 and TRBJ2-7; the D gene is possibly TRBD2 (7 bases). This CDR3 is built from 15 residues. Germline loops: CDR1 SGHRS, CDR2 YFSETQ. V was pared by 3 bases and J by 2 bases, with 15 bases between. CDR3 nucleotides: TGCGCCAGCAGCTGGGGGGGACACGAGACCTACGAGCAGTACTTC. It yields the protein CASSWGGHETYEQYF. The full variable domain, rest sourced from reference TRBV5-1 and TRBJ2-7, is KAGVTQTPRYLIKTRGQQVTLSCSPISGHRSVSWYQQTPGQGLQFLFEYFSETQRNKGNFPGRFSGRQFSNSRSEMNVSTLELGDSALYLCASSWGGHETYEQYFGPGTRLTVT.

The CDR3 DNA follows: TGTGCCAGCAGCCAAGAGAATTCAGGACTAGCGGGAGAAGATACGCAGTATTTT. It encodes CASSQENSGLAGEDTQYF. This sequence joins TRBV4-2 and TRBJ2-3, with 13 bases matching TRBD2. The germline V gene encodes CDR1 LGHNA and CDR2 YNFKEQ. The CDR3 totals 18 residues. V lost 0 bases to trimming and J lost 5 bases; unmatched junction nucleotides: 8.

The chain has TRBV5-6 and TRBJ2-3; maybe TRBD2 (6 bases). Germline V gene sequence: CDR1 SGHDT, CDR2 YYEEEE. The CDR3 is 15 amino acids. Trimming took off 4 bases at V and 0 bases at J, with 12 bases between the two ends. CDR3 amino acids: CASSSFAGSTDTQYF. In nucleotides, the CDR3 is TGTGCCAGCAGCAGCTTTGCGGGGAGCACAGATACGCAGTATTTT. The full variable domain, its missing parts supplied by reference TRBV5-6 and TRBJ2-3, is DAGVTQSPTHLIKTRGQQVTLRCSPKSGHDTVSWYQQALGQGPQFIFQYYEEEERQRGNFPDRFSGHQFPNYSSELNVNALLLGDSALYLCASSSFAGSTDTQYFGPGTRLTVL.

The chain employs TRBV19 and TRBJ1-2; maybe TRBD1 (5 bases). The CDR3 sequence is 15 residues long. Germline CDR1 reads LNHDA; CDR2 reads SQIVND (reference sequence). Trimming removed 7 bases from V and 8 bases from J, with 23 bases in between. DNA of the CDR3: TGTGCCAGTACGAATAGGGGATGGACGGTGGGCGGCTACACCTTC. Translation: CASTNRGWTVGGYTF.